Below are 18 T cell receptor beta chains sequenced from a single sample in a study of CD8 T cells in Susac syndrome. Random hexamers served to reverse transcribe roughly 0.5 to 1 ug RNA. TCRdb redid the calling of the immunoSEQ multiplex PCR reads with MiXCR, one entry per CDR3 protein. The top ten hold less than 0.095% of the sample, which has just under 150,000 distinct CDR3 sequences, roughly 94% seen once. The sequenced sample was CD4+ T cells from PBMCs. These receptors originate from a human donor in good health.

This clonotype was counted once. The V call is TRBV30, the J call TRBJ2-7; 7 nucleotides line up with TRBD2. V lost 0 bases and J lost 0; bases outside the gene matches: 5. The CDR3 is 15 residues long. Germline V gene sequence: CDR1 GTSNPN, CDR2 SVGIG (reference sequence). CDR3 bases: TGTGCCTGGAGTGTCGATAGCGGGCGCTCCTACGAGCAGTACTTC. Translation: CAWSVDSGRSYEQYF.

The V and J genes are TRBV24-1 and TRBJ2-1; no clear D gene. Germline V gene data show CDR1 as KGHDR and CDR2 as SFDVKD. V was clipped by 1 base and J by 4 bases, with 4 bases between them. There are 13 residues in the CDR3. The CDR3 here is CATSDLYYNEQFF. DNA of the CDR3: TGTGCCACCAGTGATTTATATTACAATGAGCAGTTCTTC.

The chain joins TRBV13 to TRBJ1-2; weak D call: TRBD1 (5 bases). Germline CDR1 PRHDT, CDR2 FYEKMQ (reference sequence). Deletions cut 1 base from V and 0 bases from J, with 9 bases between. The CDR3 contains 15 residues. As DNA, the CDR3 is TGTGCCAGCAGCTTAGCGGGGCAAGCTAACTATGGCTACACCTTC. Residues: CASSLAGQANYGYTF.

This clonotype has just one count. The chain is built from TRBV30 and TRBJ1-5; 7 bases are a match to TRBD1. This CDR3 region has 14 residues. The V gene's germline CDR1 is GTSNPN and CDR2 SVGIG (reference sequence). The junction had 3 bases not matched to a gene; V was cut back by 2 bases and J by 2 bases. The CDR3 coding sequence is TGTGCCTGGAGTACTGGGACAGGCAATCAGCCCCAGCATTTT. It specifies CAWSTGTGNQPQHF.

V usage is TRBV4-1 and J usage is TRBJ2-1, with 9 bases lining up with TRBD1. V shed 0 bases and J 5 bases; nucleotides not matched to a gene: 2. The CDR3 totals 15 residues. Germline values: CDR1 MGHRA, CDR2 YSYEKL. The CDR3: CASSQEGTGNNEQFF. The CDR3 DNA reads TGCGCCAGCAGCCAAGAAGGGACAGGGAACAATGAGCAGTTCTTC.

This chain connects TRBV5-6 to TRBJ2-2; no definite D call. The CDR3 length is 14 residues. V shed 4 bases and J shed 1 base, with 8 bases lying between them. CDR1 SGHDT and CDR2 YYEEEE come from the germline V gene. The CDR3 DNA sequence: TGTGCCAGCAGCCGACGGGTGAACACCGGGGAGCTGTTTTTT. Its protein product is CASSRRVNTGELFF.

In DNA form, the CDR3 reads TGTGCCAGCAGCGTATCGAGTAGCTCTGGAAACACCATATATTTT. It codes for CASSVSSSSGNTIYF. V usage is TRBV9 and J usage is TRBJ1-3; D remains ambiguous. The CDR3 covers 15 residues. Per germline, CDR1 SGDLS and CDR2 YYNGEE. V was clipped by 1 base and J by 0 bases, with 8 bases between them.

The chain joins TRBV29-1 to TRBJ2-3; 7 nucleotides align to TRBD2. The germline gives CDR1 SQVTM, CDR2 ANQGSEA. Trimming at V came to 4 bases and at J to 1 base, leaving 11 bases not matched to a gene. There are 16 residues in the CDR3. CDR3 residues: CSVAKGPREGTDTQYF. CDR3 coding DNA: TGCAGCGTTGCTAAGGGCCCCCGGGAGGGCACAGATACGCAGTATTTT.

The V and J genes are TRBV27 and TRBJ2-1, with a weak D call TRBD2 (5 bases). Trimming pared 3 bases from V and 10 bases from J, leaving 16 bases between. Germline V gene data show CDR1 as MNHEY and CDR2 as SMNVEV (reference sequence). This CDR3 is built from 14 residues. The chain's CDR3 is CASSLAFMGSEQFF. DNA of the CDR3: TGTGCCAGCAGTTTGGCCTTTATGGGGAGCGAGCAGTTCTTC.

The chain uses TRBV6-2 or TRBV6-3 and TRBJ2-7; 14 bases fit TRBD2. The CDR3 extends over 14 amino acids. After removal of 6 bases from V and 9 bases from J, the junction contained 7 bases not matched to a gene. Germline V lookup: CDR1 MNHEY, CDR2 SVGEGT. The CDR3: CASSPGLAGAGQYF. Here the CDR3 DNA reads TGTGCCAGCAGCCCGGGACTAGCGGGGGCAGGGCAGTACTTC.

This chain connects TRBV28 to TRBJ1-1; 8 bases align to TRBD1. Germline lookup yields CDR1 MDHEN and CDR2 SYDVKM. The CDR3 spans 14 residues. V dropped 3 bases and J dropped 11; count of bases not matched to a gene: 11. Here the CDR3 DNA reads TGTGCCAGCAGTTTTCCGGCCAGGGGGCGAAGGGCTTTCTTT. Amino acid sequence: CASSFPARGRRAFF.

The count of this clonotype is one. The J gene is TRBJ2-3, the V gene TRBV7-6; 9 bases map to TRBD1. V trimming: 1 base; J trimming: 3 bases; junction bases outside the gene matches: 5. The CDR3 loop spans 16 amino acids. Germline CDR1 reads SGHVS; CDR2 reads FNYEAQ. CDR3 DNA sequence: TGTGCCAGCAGCTTAGGGACAGGGGTCATAACAGATACGCAGTATTTT. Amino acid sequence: CASSLGTGVITDTQYF.

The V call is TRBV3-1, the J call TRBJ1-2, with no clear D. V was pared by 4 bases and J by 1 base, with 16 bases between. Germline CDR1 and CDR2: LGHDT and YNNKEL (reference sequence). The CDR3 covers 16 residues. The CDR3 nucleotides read TGTGCCAGCAGCCTCCTTGGTGCCGGTGGTAACTATGGCTACACCTTC. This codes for CASSLLGAGGNYGYTF. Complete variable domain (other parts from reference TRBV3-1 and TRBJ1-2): DTAVSQTPKYLVTQMGNDKSIKCEQNLGHDTMYWYKQDSKKFLKIMFSYNNKELIINETVPNRFSPKSPDKAHLNLHINSLELGDSAVYFCASSLLGAGGNYGYTFGSGTRLTVV.

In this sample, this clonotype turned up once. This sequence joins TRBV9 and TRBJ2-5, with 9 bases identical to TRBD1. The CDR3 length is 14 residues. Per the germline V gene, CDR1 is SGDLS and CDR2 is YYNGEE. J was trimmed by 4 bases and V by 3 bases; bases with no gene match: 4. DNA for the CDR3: TGTGCCAGCAGCGCTAAGACAGGGGGAGAGACCCAGTACTTC. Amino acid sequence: CASSAKTGGETQYF.

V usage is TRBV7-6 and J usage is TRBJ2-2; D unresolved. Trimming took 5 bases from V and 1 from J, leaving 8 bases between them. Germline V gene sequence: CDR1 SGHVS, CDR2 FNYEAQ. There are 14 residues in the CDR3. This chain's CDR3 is CASSPRQNTGELFF. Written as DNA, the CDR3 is TGTGCCAGCAGCCCGAGACAGAACACCGGGGAGCTGTTTTTT.

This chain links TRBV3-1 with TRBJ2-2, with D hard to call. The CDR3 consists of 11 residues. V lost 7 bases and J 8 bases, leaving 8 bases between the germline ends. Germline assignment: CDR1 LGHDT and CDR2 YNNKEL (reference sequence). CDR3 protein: CASTLAGELFF. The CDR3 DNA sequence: TGTGCCAGCACCTTGGCAGGGGAGCTGTTTTTT.

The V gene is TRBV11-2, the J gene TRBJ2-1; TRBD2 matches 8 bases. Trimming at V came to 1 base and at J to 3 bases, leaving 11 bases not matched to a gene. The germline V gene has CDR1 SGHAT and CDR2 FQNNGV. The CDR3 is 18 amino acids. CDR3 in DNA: TGTGCCAGCAGCTTAGGTGATAGCGGGGTCGCGAGCTACAATGAGCAGTTCTTC. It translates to CASSLGDSGVASYNEQFF. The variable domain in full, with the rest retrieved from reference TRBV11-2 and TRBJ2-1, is EAGVAQSPRYKIIEKRQSVAFWCNPISGHATLYWYQQILGQGPKLLIQFQNNGVVDDSQLPKDRFSAERLKGVDSTLKIQPAKLEDSAVYLCASSLGDSGVASYNEQFFGPGTRLTVL.

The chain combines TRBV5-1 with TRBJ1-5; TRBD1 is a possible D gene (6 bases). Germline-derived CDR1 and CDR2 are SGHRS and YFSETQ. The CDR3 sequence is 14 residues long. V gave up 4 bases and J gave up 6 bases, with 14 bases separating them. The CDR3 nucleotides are TGCGCCAGCAGCCCGGACAGTCCGCGTCAGCCCCAGCATTTT. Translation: CASSPDSPRQPQHF.